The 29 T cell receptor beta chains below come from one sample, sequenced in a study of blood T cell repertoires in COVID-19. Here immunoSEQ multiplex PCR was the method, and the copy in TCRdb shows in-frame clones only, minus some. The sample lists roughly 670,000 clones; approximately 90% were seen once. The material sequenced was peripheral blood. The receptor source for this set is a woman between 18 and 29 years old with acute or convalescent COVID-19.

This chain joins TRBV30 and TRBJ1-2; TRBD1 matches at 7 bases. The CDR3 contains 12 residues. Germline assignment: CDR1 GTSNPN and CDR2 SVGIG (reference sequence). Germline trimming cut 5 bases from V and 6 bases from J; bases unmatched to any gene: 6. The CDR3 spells CAWGDRDHGYTF. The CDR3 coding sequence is TGTGCCTGGGGAGACAGGGATCATGGCTACACCTTC.

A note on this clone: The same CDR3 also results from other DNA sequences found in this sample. The CDR3 nucleotides are TGTGCCAGCAGTTTAAGGGGGAACACTGAAGCTTTCTTT. Encoded protein: CASSLRGNTEAFF. The chain employs TRBV28 and TRBJ1-1; the D gene is possibly TRBD1 (5 bases). The V gene's germline CDR1 is MDHEN and CDR2 SYDVKM. The CDR3 loop spans 13 amino acids. V was cut by 2 bases and J by 1 base, with 5 bases left in between. Combining the CDR3 with reference TRBV28 and TRBJ1-1 gives the whole variable domain DVKVTQSSRYLVKRTGEKVFLECVQDMDHENMFWYRQDPGLGLRLIYFSYDVKMKEKGDIPEGYSVSREKKERFSLILESASTNQTSMYLCASSLRGNTEAFFGQGTRLTVV.

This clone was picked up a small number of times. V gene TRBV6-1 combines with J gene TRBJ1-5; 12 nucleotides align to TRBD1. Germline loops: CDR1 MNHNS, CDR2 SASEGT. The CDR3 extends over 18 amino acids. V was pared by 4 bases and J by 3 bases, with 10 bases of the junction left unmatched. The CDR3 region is CASSGVSGQGANNQPQHF. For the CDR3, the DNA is TGTGCCAGCAGTGGAGTCTCGGGACAGGGGGCGAACAATCAGCCCCAGCATTTT.

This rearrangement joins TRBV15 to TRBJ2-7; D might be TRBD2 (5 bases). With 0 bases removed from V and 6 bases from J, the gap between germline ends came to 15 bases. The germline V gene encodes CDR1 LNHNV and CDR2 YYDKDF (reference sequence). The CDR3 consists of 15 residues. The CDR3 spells CATSRDLAGAIEQYF. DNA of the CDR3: TGTGCCACCAGCAGAGATCTCGCGGGCGCAATCGAGCAGTACTTC.

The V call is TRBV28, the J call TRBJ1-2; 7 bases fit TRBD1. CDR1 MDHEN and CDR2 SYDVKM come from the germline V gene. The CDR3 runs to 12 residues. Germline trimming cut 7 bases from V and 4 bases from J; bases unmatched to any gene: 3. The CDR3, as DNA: TGTGCCAGCACCGGGACAGCCTATGGCTACACCTTC. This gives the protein CASTGTAYGYTF.

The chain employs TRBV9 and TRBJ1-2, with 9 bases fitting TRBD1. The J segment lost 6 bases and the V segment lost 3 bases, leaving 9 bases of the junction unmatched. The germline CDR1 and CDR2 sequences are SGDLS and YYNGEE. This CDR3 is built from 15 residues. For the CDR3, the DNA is TGTGCCAGCAGCGCAACAGGGGGCACGGGGGATGGCTACACCTTC. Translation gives CASSATGGTGDGYTF.

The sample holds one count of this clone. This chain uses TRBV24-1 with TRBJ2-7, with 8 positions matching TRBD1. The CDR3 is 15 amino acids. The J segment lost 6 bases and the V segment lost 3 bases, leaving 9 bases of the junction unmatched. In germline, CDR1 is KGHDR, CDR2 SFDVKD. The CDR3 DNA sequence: TGTGCCACCAGTGATCCCGCGACAGGGGCAGTCGAGCAGTACTTC. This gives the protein CATSDPATGAVEQYF.

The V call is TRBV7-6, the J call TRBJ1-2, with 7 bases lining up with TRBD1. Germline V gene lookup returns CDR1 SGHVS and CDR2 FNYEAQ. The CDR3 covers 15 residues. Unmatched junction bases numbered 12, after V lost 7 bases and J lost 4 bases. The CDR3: CASTPGQEGIYGYTF. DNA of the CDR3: TGTGCCAGCACCCCAGGACAGGAAGGAATCTATGGCTACACCTTC.

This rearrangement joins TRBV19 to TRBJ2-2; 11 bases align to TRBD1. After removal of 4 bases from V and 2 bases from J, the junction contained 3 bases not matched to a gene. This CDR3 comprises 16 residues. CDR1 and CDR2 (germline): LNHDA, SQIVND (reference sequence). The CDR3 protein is CASSSGQGANTGELFF. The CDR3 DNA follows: TGTGCCAGTAGTAGCGGACAGGGGGCCAACACCGGGGAGCTGTTTTTT. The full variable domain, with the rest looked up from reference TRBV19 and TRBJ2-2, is DGGITQSPKYLFRKEGQNVTLSCEQNLNHDAMYWYRQDPGQGLRLIYYSQIVNDFQKGDIAEGYSVSREKKESFPLTVTSAQKNPTAFYLCASSSGQGANTGELFFGEGSRLTVL.

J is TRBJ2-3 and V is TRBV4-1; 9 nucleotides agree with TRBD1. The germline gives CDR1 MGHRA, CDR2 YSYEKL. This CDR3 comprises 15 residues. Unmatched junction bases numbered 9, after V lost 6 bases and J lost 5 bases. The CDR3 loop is CASSLGTGILDTQYF. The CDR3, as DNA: TGCGCCAGCAGTCTCGGGACAGGGATATTAGATACGCAGTATTTT.

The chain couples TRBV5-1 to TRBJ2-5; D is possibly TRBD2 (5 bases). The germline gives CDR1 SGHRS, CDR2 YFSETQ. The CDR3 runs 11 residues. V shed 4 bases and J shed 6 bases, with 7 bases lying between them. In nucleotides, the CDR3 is TGCGCCAGCAGCAGAGGGAAGACCCAGTACTTC. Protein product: CASSRGKTQYF. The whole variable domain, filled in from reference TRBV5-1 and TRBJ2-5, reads KAGVTQTPRYLIKTRGQQVTLSCSPISGHRSVSWYQQTPGQGLQFLFEYFSETQRNKGNFPGRFSGRQFSNSRSEMNVSTLELGDSALYLCASSRGKTQYFGPGTRLLVL.

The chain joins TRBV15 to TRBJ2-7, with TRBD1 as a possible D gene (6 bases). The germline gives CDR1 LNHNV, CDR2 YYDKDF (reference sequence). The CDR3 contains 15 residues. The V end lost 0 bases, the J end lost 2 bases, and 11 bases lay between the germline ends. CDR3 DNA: TGTGCCACCAGCAGAGATCTCCGACAGGCCTACGAGCAGTACTTC. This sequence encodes CATSRDLRQAYEQYF.

The CDR3: CASSPQGLLSYEQYF. The CDR3, as DNA: TGTGCCAGCAGCCCTCAGGGCTTACTCTCCTACGAGCAGTACTTC. The V call is TRBV7-2, the J call TRBJ2-7; D is perhaps TRBD1 (5 bases). The length of the CDR3 is 15 residues. Trimming stripped 5 bases from V and 0 bases from J, with 14 bases between. Germline V gene sequence: CDR1 SGHTA, CDR2 FQGNSA.

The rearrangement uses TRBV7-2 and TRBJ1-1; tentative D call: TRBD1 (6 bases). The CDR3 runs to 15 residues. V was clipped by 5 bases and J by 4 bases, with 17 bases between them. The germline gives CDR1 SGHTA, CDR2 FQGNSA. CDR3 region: CASSTQGGGSTEAFF. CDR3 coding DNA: TGTGCCAGCAGCACCCAGGGAGGGGGAAGCACTGAAGCTTTCTTT.

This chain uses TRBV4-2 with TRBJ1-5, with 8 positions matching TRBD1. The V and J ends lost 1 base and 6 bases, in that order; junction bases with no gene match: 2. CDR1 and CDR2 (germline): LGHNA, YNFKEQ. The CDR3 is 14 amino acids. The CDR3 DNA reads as TGTGCCAGCAGCCAAGTGACAGGGGTTCAGCCCCAGCATTTT. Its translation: CASSQVTGVQPQHF.

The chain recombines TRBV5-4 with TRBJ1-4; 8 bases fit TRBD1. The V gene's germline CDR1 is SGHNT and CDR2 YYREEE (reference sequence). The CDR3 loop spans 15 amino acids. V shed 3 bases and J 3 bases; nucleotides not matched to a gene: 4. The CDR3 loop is CASSSGGKSNEKLFF. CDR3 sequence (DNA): TGTGCCAGCAGCTCAGGGGGCAAGTCTAATGAAAAACTGTTTTTT.

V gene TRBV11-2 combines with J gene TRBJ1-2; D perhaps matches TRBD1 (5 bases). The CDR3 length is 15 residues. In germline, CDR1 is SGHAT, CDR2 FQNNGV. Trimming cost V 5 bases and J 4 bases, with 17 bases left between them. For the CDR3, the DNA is TGTGCCAGCAGCATCCCCCGGGGGATAGGCTATGGCTACACCTTC. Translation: CASSIPRGIGYGYTF.

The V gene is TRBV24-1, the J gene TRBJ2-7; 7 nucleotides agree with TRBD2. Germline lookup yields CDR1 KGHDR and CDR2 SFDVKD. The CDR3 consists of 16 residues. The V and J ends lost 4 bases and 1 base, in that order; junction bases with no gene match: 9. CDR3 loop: CATSDGGTVGSYEQYF. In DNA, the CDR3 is TGTGCCACCAGTGACGGGGGGACGGTGGGTTCCTACGAGCAGTACTTC.

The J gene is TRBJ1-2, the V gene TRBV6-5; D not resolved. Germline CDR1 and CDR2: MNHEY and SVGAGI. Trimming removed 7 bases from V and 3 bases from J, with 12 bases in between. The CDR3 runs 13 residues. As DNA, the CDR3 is TGTGCCAGCAACATTGACAACCACTATGGCTACACCTTC. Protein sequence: CASNIDNHYGYTF.

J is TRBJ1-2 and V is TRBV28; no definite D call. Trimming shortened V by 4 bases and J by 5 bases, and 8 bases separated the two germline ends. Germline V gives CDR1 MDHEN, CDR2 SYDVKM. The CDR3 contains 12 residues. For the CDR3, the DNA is TGTGCCAGCAGTTCCATGTTGTATGGCTACACCTTC. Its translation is CASSSMLYGYTF.

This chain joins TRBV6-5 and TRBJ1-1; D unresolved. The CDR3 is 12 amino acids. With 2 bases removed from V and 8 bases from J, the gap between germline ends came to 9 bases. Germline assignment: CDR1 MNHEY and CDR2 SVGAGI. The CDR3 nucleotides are TGTGCCAGCAGTTACGGGAGTGGGGAAGCTTTCTTT. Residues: CASSYGSGEAFF.

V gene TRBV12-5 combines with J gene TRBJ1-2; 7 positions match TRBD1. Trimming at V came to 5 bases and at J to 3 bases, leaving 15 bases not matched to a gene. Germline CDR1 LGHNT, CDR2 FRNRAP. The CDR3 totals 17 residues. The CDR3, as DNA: TGTGCTAGTGGTACTAAAAAGGGGGCTCTTTTCGACTATGGCTACACCTTC. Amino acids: CASGTKKGALFDYGYTF. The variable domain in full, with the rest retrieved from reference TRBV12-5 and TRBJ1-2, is DARVTQTPRHKVTEMGQEVTMRCQPILGHNTVFWYRQTMMQGLELLAYFRNRAPLDDSGMPKDRFSAEMPDATLATLKIQPSEPRDSAVYFCASGTKKGALFDYGYTFGSGTRLTVV.

The CDR3 nucleotides read TGTGCCAGCAGCTTTACAGGGGGTTTCACTGAAGCTTTCTTT. Translation: CASSFTGGFTEAFF. This chain connects TRBV7-2 to TRBJ1-1; 8 bases line up with TRBD1. The CDR3 is 14 amino acids. The V segment lost 3 bases and the J segment 4 bases; nucleotides outside the gene matches: 4. Germline-derived CDR1 and CDR2 are SGHTA and FQGNSA.

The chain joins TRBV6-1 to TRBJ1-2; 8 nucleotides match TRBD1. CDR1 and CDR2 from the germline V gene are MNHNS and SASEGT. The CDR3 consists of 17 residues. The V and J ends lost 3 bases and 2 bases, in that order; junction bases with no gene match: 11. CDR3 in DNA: TGTGCCAGCAGTGACCCCTGGACAGGGAGGTGGAACTATGGCTACACCTTC. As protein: CASSDPWTGRWNYGYTF.

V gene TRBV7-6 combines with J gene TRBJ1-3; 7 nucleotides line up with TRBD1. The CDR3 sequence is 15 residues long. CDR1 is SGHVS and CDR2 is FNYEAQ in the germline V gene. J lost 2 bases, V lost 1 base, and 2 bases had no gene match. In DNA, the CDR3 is TGTGCCAGCAGCTTAGGACAGGGAGCTGGAAACACCATATATTTT. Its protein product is CASSLGQGAGNTIYF. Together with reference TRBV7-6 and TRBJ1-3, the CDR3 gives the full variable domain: GAGVSQSPRYKVTKRGQDVALRCDPISGHVSLYWYRQALGQGPEFLTYFNYEAQQDKSGLPNDRFSAERPEGSISTLTIQRTEQRDSAMYRCASSLGQGAGNTIYFGEGSWLTVV.

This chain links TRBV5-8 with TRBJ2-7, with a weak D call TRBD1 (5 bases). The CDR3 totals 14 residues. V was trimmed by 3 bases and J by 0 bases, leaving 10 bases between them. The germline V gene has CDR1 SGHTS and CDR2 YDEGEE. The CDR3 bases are TGTGCCAGCAGCTCGACAGTCACCTCCTACGAGCAGTACTTC. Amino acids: CASSSTVTSYEQYF.

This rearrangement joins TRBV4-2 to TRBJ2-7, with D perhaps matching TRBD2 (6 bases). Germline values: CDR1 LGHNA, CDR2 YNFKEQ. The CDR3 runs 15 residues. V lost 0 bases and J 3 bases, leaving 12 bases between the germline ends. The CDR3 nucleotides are TGTGCCAGCAGCCAAGATCTCGGTAGCGGCTACGAGCAGTACTTC. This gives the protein CASSQDLGSGYEQYF.

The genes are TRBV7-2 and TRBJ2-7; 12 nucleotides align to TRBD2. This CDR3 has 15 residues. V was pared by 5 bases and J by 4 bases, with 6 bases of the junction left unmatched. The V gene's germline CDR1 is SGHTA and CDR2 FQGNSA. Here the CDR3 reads CASSPASGGAYEQYF. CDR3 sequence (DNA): TGTGCCAGCAGCCCTGCTAGCGGGGGGGCGTACGAGCAGTACTTC. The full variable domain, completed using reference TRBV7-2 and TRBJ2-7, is GAGVSQSPSNKVTEKGKDVELRCDPISGHTALYWYRQSLGQGLEFLIYFQGNSAPDKSGLPSDRFSAERTGGSVSTLTIQRTQQEDSAVYLCASSPASGGAYEQYFGPGTRLTVT.

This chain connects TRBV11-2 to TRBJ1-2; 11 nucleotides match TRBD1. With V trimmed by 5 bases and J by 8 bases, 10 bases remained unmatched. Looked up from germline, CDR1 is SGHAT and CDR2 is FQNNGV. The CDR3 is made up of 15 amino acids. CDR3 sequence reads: CASSNWDRGKGGYTF. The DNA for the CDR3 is TGTGCCAGCAGCAACTGGGACAGGGGGAAGGGGGGCTACACCTTC.